Presented here are 29 T cell receptor beta chains from one specimen sequenced in a study of cytotoxic CD8 clonotypes in ibrutinib-treated CLL. Using immunoSEQ multiplex PCR, the repertoire was profiled, and TCRdb retains in-frame clones only, with some absent. The profile shows more than 200,000 clones, 60% to 75% of them singletons. Sample: PBMCs, taken after 24 months of ibrutinib treatment. The receptors stem from a human donor with chronic lymphocytic leukemia.

This clone appeared once. V gene TRBV4-3 combines with J gene TRBJ1-1; D gene unclear. The germline V gene has CDR1 LGHNA and CDR2 YSLEER. With 4 bases removed from V and 1 base from J, the gap between germline ends came to 13 bases. This CDR3 is 15 amino acids long. The CDR3 coding sequence is TGCGCCAGCAGCCGCGAACGCCTTTGGAACACTGAAGCTTTCTTT. This gives the protein CASSRERLWNTEAFF.

This chain links TRBV27 with TRBJ2-7, with unresolved D. The CDR3 has 13 residues. Germline-derived CDR1 and CDR2 are MNHEY and SMNVEV (reference sequence). The germline V and J ends were trimmed by 2 bases and 2 bases, with 7 bases remaining between them. The CDR3 nucleotides are TGTGCCAGCAGTTTAAGTGATACCTACGAGCAGTACTTC. Protein product: CASSLSDTYEQYF.

The rearrangement uses TRBV9 and TRBJ2-3; the match to TRBD2 covers 7 bases. The CDR3 runs to 16 residues. The germline V gene encodes CDR1 SGDLS and CDR2 YYNGEE. After removal of 3 bases from V and 0 bases from J, the junction contained 7 bases not matched to a gene. The CDR3: CASSASPSGSTDTQYF. The CDR3 bases are TGTGCCAGCAGCGCCTCACCTAGCGGTAGCACAGATACGCAGTATTTT.

V and J are TRBV5-1 and TRBJ2-1; D may be TRBD2 (6 bases). V shed 2 bases and J shed 6 bases, with 12 bases lying between them. The V gene's germline CDR1 is SGHRS and CDR2 YFSETQ. This CDR3 contains 14 residues. The CDR3, as DNA: TGCGCCAGCAGCTTTTCACCCGGGGGCAATGAGCAGTTCTTC. Residues: CASSFSPGGNEQFF.

This clone was picked up a small number of times. Lacking the conserved final phenylalanine or tryptophan, this CDR3 likely reflects a read error. The DNA is left out, because the CDR3 cannot be placed on it with certainty; the CDR3 is given as TCRdb lists it. J is TRBJ2-7 and V is TRBV30; no check of the table's D call, TRBD2, against the DNA was made. The CDR3 totals 10 residues, both ends included. Germline V gives CDR1 GTSNPN, CDR2 SVGIG (reference sequence). The CDR3 here is CAWSNPGRGT.

The gene calls are TRBV9 and TRBJ2-7; no clear D. The germline CDR1 and CDR2 sequences are SGDLS and YYNGEE. CDR3 length: 15 residues. Trimming shortened V by 0 bases and J by 3 bases, and 13 bases separated the two germline ends. Here the CDR3 DNA reads TGTGCCAGCAGCGTAGTCGTGGACGGTCACTACGAGCAGTACTTC. Its translation is CASSVVVDGHYEQYF.

The V and J genes are TRBV5-6 and TRBJ1-1; D is uncertain. Germline V gene sequence: CDR1 SGHDT, CDR2 YYEEEE. Trimming removed 3 bases at V and 1 base at J, with 13 bases between. The CDR3 covers 15 residues. CDR3 sequence: CASSSWTLRNTEAFF. The DNA for the CDR3 is TGTGCCAGCAGCTCATGGACTCTCAGGAACACTGAAGCTTTCTTT.

This clone was observed once. The chain employs TRBV28 and TRBJ1-4; 7 positions match TRBD1. The CDR3 runs to 15 residues. The J segment lost 7 bases and the V segment lost 7 bases, leaving 12 bases of the junction unmatched. Germline values: CDR1 MDHEN, CDR2 SYDVKM. CDR3 DNA sequence: TGTGCCAGCACCAGCCCGGGACAGCTCATTGAAAAACTGTTTTTT. Residues: CASTSPGQLIEKLFF.

This clone came up once. The rearrangement uses TRBV7-3 and TRBJ2-2; maybe TRBD2 (5 bases). V shed 5 bases and J shed 5 bases, with 12 bases lying between them. This CDR3 is 14 amino acids long. Germline values: CDR1 SGHTA, CDR2 FQGTGA. CDR3 coding DNA: TGTGCCAGCAGCCCCAGTTTAGCGACCGGGGAGCTGTTTTTT. Encoded protein: CASSPSLATGELFF.

The chain couples TRBV2 to TRBJ1-1; a possible D gene is TRBD1 (6 bases). This CDR3 region has 14 residues. Per the germline V gene, CDR1 is SNHLY and CDR2 is FYNNEI. V was cut by 2 bases and J by 5 bases, with 12 bases left in between. CDR3 region: CASSESGVGTEAFF. The CDR3 DNA sequence: TGTGCCAGCAGTGAATCAGGGGTTGGAACTGAAGCTTTCTTT.

The rearrangement uses TRBV5-1 and TRBJ2-7, with 11 bases lining up with TRBD1. This CDR3 region has 18 residues. CDR1 is SGHRS, CDR2 YFSETQ, per germline. The trim removed 2 bases at V and 1 base at J, leaving 11 bases unmatched. The CDR3 is CASSFWTGGGIRSYEQYF. In DNA form, the CDR3 reads TGCGCCAGCAGCTTTTGGACAGGGGGCGGAATTCGGTCCTACGAGCAGTACTTC.

V is TRBV7-9 and J is TRBJ1-5, with TRBD1 identical over 10 bases. CDR1 and CDR2 (germline): SEHNR, FQNEAQ (reference sequence). Trimming removed 4 bases from V and 6 bases from J; junction bases left unmatched: 12. The CDR3 spans 17 residues. The CDR3 is CASSYDIMTGGSQPQHF. The CDR3 DNA reads TGTGCCAGCAGCTACGACATCATGACAGGGGGCAGTCAGCCCCAGCATTTT.

The chain joins TRBV14 to TRBJ2-7; 10 nucleotides line up with TRBD2. The CDR3 totals 16 residues. The trim removed 3 bases at V and 3 bases at J, leaving 8 bases unmatched. Germline V gene sequence: CDR1 SGHDN, CDR2 FVKESK. Here the CDR3 reads CASSHVPSGSIYEQYF. In nucleotides, the CDR3 is TGTGCCAGCAGCCATGTCCCTAGCGGGAGTATCTACGAGCAGTACTTC.

This chain joins TRBV19 and TRBJ2-1; 9 nucleotides agree with TRBD1. The CDR3 totals 15 residues. The J segment lost 6 bases and the V segment lost 6 bases, leaving 9 bases of the junction unmatched. Germline values: CDR1 LNHDA, CDR2 SQIVND (reference sequence). CDR3 sequence: CASSTTGGSGNEQFF. The CDR3, as DNA: TGTGCCAGTAGCACCACAGGGGGCTCCGGCAATGAGCAGTTCTTC.

V is TRBV7-3 and J is TRBJ2-7; 10 positions match TRBD1. The CDR3 extends over 14 amino acids. V gave up 5 bases and J gave up 6 bases; unmatched junction bases: 7. Per the germline V gene, CDR1 is SGHTA and CDR2 is FQGTGA. The CDR3 DNA reads TGTGCCAGCAGCCTGACAGGGGGCTCCGGCGAGCAGTACTTC. It encodes CASSLTGGSGEQYF.

The chain uses TRBV9 and TRBJ2-4; no definite D call. This CDR3 contains 15 residues. The germline V gene encodes CDR1 SGDLS and CDR2 YYNGEE. V lost 0 bases to trimming and J lost 4 bases, with 11 bases between them. This CDR3 reads CASSVDGSQKNIQYF. The CDR3 nucleotides are TGTGCCAGCAGCGTAGACGGCAGCCAGAAAAACATTCAGTACTTC.

The chain recombines TRBV27 with TRBJ2-7; D gene ambiguous. V was pared by 8 bases and J by 4 bases, with 21 bases between. The CDR3 runs 15 residues. In germline, CDR1 is MNHEY, CDR2 SMNVEV (reference sequence). The CDR3 nucleotides are TGTGCCAGCCGCCCCCGGGCTACCCCCTTTTACGAGCAGTACTTC. Translated: CASRPRATPFYEQYF.

This clone has a single count. This chain links TRBV7-2 with TRBJ2-7; D is undetermined. V was cut by 2 bases and J by 0 bases, with 11 bases left in between. Germline CDR1 and CDR2: SGHTA and FQGNSA. The CDR3 is 15 residues long. CDR3 nucleotide sequence: TGTGCCAGCAGCTTAACGGGCCTTTCCTCCTACGAGCAGTACTTC. Its protein is CASSLTGLSSYEQYF.

The chain carries TRBV4-1 and TRBJ2-3, with 7 nucleotides matching TRBD2. The ends lost 6 bases at V and 6 bases at J; junction bases unmatched: 15. Germline V gene sequence: CDR1 MGHRA, CDR2 YSYEKL. CDR3 length equals 16 residues. The CDR3 DNA sequence: TGCGCCAGCAGTCAGCGGGGCCCCCCCATTATGGATACGCAGTATTTT. It encodes CASSQRGPPIMDTQYF.

This clone was picked up one time. The CDR3 loop reads CASSLRGMKNIQYF. In DNA form, the CDR3 reads TGTGCCAGCAGCTTGAGGGGCATGAAAAACATTCAGTACTTC. This rearrangement joins TRBV13 to TRBJ2-4; D assignment may be TRBD1 or TRBD2 (5 bases each). Germline V CDR1 and CDR2: PRHDT, FYEKMQ (reference sequence). V lost 3 bases and J 4 bases, leaving 10 bases between the germline ends. The CDR3 has 14 residues.

The table lists this clone with a count of one. The chain joins TRBV4-2 to TRBJ2-1; weak D call: TRBD2 (5 bases). Germline loops: CDR1 LGHNA, CDR2 YNFKEQ. Trimming removed 2 bases from V and 4 bases from J, with 15 bases in between. The CDR3 is 16 residues long. CDR3 nucleotide sequence: TGTGCCAGCAGCCAACAGAGCGGAAGCCTATACAATGAGCAGTTCTTC. Its protein product is CASSQQSGSLYNEQFF.

The J gene is TRBJ1-4, the V gene TRBV5-1, with TRBD1 matching 9 bases. Trimming cost V 4 bases and J 8 bases; bases outside gene matches: 9. In germline, CDR1 is SGHRS, CDR2 YFSETQ. This CDR3 has 15 amino acids. The CDR3 sequence: CASSTTGGLEEKLFF. In nucleotides, the CDR3 is TGCGCCAGCAGCACGACAGGGGGATTGGAGGAAAAACTGTTTTTT.

The J gene is TRBJ2-1, the V gene TRBV7-6; no clear D gene. The CDR3 spans 14 residues. CDR1 and CDR2 from the germline V gene are SGHVS and FNYEAQ. Between the trimmed V and J ends, which lost 2 bases and 0 bases, there was a span of 5 bases. CDR3 DNA: TGTGCCAGCAGCTTAAACCCCTCCTACAATGAGCAGTTCTTC. The encoded protein is CASSLNPSYNEQFF.

This clone was seen just once. The rearrangement uses TRBV7-2 and TRBJ2-3, with a weak D call TRBD2 (5 bases). Germline V lookup: CDR1 SGHTA, CDR2 FQGNSA. The CDR3 runs to 14 residues. V was trimmed by 5 bases and J by 3 bases, leaving 12 bases between them. CDR3 region: CASSVMGGTDTQYF. DNA of the CDR3: TGTGCCAGCAGCGTAATGGGCGGGACAGATACGCAGTATTTT.

The table lists this clone with a few counts. The chain carries TRBV28 and TRBJ1-4; the D is unclear. Trimming took off 7 bases at V and 2 bases at J, with 8 bases between the two ends. CDR3 length: 13 amino acids. Germline assignment: CDR1 MDHEN and CDR2 SYDVKM. DNA for the CDR3: TGTGCCAGCACGGCCGGGACTAATGAAAAACTGTTTTTT. Its translation is CASTAGTNEKLFF.

This chain uses TRBV7-9 with TRBJ1-5; D possibly corresponds to TRBD1 (5 bases). The germline CDR1 and CDR2 sequences are SEHNR and FQNEAQ (reference sequence). V lost 4 bases and J lost 2, with 12 bases in between. The CDR3 spans 15 residues. The CDR3 spells CASSWSGGGNQPQHF. The DNA for the CDR3 is TGTGCCAGCAGCTGGAGCGGGGGAGGCAATCAGCCCCAGCATTTT.

The chain is built from TRBV29-1 and TRBJ2-2; tentatively, D is TRBD1 or TRBD2 (5 bases each). The length of the CDR3 is 15 residues. Deletions cut 0 bases from V and 6 bases from J, with 14 bases between. Looked up from germline, CDR1 is SQVTM and CDR2 is ANQGSEA. In DNA, the CDR3 is TGCAGCGTTGAAGATCGGGGCAGGGCTGCCGGGGAGCTGTTTTTT. Amino acids: CSVEDRGRAAGELFF.

The genes are TRBV5-1 and TRBJ1-3; 7 bases line up with TRBD1. The V segment lost 3 bases and the J segment 0 bases; nucleotides outside the gene matches: 6. From germline, CDR1 is SGHRS and CDR2 YFSETQ. This CDR3 contains 16 residues. This chain's CDR3 is CASSSAGGISGNTIYF. The CDR3 DNA reads TGCGCCAGCAGCTCGGCAGGGGGAATCTCTGGAAACACCATATATTTT.

This clone was observed a few times. The J gene is TRBJ1-1, the V gene TRBV6-5; tentatively, D is TRBD1 (5 bases). Germline values: CDR1 MNHEY, CDR2 SVGAGI. V was trimmed by 7 bases and J by 2 bases, leaving 14 bases between them. The CDR3 sequence is 14 residues long. CDR3 in amino acids: CASIPPGDNTEAFF. In DNA, the CDR3 is TGTGCCAGCATACCCCCGGGGGATAACACTGAAGCTTTCTTT.